What follows is one T cell receptor beta chain and its context. Its antigen is not known. The V end was cut by 3 bases, the J end by 0 bases, with 15 bases between. Germline V gives CDR1 MNHEY, CDR2 SMNVEV (reference sequence). CDR3 length: 18 residues. The PCR ran on 60 Vbeta and 13 Jbeta primers. Repertoires were generated with immunoSEQ multiplex PCR, while TCRdb's copy carries only in-frame clones and drops some. This table has roughly 180,000 clones, about 80% appearing once. These data belong to a study of cytomegalovirus exposure and HLA in healthy donors. Study details: An earlier analysis identified 117 million unique TCR beta sequences in about 179 million T cells. A preliminary data release comprised 80 million or so unique TCRs obtained from HLA-typed donors.

Study outcomes and limitations: A link between a missense DCLRE1C variant and TCR beta V- and J-gene trimming emerged from a later analysis.

The chain has TRBV27 and TRBJ2-6, with a weak D call TRBD1 (6 bases). The sequenced sample was PBMCs. This TCR was sampled from a man between 25 and 39 years old in good health and CMV-seronegative. The CDR3: CASSLFRGALSGANVLTF. The CDR3 DNA reads as TGTGCCAGCAGTTTGTTCAGGGGCGCCCTCTCTGGGGCCAACGTCCTGACTTTC. Full variable domain (remainder filled in from reference TRBV27 and TRBJ2-6): EAQVTQNPRYLITVTGKKLTVTCSQNMNHEYMSWYRQDPGLGLRQIYYSMNVEVTDKGDVPEGYKVSRKEKRNFPLILESPSPNQTSLYFCASSLFRGALSGANVLTFGAGSRLTVL.